This TCR beta chain emerged from a study of shared clonotypes between healthy human individuals. At the level of the study: Aged 18 to 49, the donors were two women and three men. Findings and caveats of the study: An effect of sequencing depth on clonotype sharing among donors was expected.

Generated by immunoSEQ multiplex PCR, the TCRdb table keeps only in-frame clones and is missing some. The sample shows over a million clones, roughly 96% of them seen only once. Of note for this clone: What it recognizes is unknown.

Source material: naive CD4+ T cells sorted from blood. As for subset: CD45RA+ positively selected. This sequence originates from a man aged 30 to 39 in good health.

The CDR3 region is CAWSVSAQNQPQHF. CDR3 sequence (DNA): TGTGCCTGGAGTGTTTCGGCCCAAAATCAGCCCCAGCATTTT. This chain links TRBV30 with TRBJ1-5; unclear D gene. V lost 0 bases, J lost 4 bases, and 10 bases lay in between. CDR1 and CDR2 from the germline V gene are GTSNPN and SVGIG (reference sequence). The CDR3 length is 14 residues. The full variable domain, its missing parts supplied by reference TRBV30 and TRBJ1-5, is SQTIHQWPATLVQPVGSPLSLECTVEGTSNPNLYWYRQAAGRGLQLLFYSVGIGQISSEVPQNLSASRPQDRQFILSSKKLLLSDSGFYLCAWSVSAQNQPQHFGDGTRLSIL.